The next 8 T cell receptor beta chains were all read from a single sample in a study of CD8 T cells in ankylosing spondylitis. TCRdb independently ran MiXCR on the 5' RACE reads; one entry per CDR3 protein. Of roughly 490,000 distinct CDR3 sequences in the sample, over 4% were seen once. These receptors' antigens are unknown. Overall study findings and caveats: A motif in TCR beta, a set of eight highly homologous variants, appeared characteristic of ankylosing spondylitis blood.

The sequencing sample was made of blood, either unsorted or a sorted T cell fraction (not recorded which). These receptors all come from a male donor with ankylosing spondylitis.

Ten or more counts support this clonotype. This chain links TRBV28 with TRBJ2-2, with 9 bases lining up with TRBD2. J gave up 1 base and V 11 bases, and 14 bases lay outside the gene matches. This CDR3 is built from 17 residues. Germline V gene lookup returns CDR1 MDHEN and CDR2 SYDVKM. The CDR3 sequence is CASQSSGLARNTGELFF. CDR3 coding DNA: TGTGCCTCTCAATCCTCGGGACTAGCACGGAACACCGGGGAGCTGTTTTTT.

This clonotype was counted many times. As DNA, the CDR3 is TGTGCCGCTGCGGGGGTCACTGACACCGGGGAGCTGTTTTTT. Its translation: CAAAGVTDTGELFF. The chain uses TRBV10-3 and TRBJ2-2; 7 nucleotides line up with TRBD2. This CDR3 contains 14 residues. J was trimmed by 3 bases and V by 11 bases; bases with no gene match: 9. In germline, CDR1 is ENHRY, CDR2 SYGVKD.

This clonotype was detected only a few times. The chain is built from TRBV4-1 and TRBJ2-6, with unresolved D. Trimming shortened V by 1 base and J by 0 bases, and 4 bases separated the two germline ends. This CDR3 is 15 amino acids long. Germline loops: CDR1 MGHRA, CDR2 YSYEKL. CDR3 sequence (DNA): TGCGCCAGCAGCCAAGTAGCCTCTGGGGCCAACGTCCTGACTTTC. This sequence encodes CASSQVASGANVLTF.

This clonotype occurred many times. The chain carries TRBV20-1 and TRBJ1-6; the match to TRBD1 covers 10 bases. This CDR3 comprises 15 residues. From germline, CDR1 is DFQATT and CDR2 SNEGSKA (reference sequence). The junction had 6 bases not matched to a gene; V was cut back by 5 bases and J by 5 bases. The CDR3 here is CSAWRTGGHNSPLHF. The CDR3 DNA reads TGCAGTGCTTGGCGGACAGGGGGTCATAATTCACCCCTCCACTTT.

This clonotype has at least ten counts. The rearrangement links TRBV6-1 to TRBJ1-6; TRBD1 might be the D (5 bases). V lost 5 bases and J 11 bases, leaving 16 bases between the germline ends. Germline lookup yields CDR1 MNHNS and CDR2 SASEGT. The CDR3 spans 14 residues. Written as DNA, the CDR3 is TGTGCCAGCAGTCCCCGGGGCTCTTCAGCACCCCTCCACTTT. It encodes CASSPRGSSAPLHF.

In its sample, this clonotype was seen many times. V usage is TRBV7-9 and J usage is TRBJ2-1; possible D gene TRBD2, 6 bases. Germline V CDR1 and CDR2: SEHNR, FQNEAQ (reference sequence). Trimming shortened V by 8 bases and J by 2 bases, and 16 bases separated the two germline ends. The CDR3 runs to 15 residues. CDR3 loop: CASGYGRTTYNEQFF. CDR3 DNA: TGTGCCAGCGGATACGGGCGGACTACCTACAATGAGCAGTTCTTC.

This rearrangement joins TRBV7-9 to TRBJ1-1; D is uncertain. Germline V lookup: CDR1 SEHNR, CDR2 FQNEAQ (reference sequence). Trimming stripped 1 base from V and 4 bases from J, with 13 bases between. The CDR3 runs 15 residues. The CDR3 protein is CASSLVAAKGTEAFF. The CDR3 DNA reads TGTGCCAGCAGCTTAGTGGCGGCCAAGGGCACTGAAGCTTTCTTT.

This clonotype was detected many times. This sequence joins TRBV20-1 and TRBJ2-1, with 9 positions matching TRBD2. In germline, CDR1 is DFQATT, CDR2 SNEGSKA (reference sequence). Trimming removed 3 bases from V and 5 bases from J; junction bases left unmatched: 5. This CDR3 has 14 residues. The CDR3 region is CSASDSGSHNEQFF. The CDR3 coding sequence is TGCAGTGCTAGTGATAGCGGGAGCCACAATGAGCAGTTCTTC.